This entry lists 24 T cell receptor beta chains sequenced from one sample in a study of shared clonotypes between healthy human individuals. Only in-frame clones appear in the TCRdb table, and some are missing; sequencing was by immunoSEQ multiplex PCR. The profile shows about 2.4 million clones, roughly 93% of them singletons. What was sequenced was naive CD4+ T cells from PBMCs. Subset reported: CD45RA+ positively selected. The receptors shown here come from a man younger than 35 in good health. Some clones in this sample may be carry-over from other donors' samples.

V is TRBV11-2 and J is TRBJ2-7; D is ambiguous. The CDR3 is made up of 17 amino acids. Germline V CDR1 and CDR2: SGHAT, FQNNGV. V shed 1 base and J shed 0 bases, with 16 bases lying between them. The CDR3 sequence is CASSLGRRAQSSYEQYF. In DNA form, the CDR3 reads TGTGCCAGCAGCTTAGGGAGACGGGCCCAGAGCTCCTACGAGCAGTACTTC.

The count of this clone is one. The chain uses TRBV5-1 and TRBJ2-7; D uncertain. The V end was cut by 0 bases, the J end by 1 base, with 11 bases between. CDR3 size: 15 residues. The germline V gene has CDR1 SGHRS and CDR2 YFSETQ. The CDR3 DNA sequence: TGCGCCAGCAGCTTGGTGGCGGCCTCGTCCTACGAGCAGTACTTC. This codes for CASSLVAASSYEQYF.

This chain connects TRBV6-1 to TRBJ2-2; tentatively, D is TRBD1 (5 bases). Trimming removed 2 bases from V and 6 bases from J, with 13 bases in between. Germline V gene sequence: CDR1 MNHNS, CDR2 SASEGT. This CDR3 comprises 15 residues. The CDR3, as DNA: TGTGCCAGCAGTGAATTTAGGGTAGGGGCCGGGGAGCTGTTTTTT. This gives the protein CASSEFRVGAGELFF.

The chain carries TRBV2 and TRBJ2-7, with 8 bases matching TRBD2. The CDR3 covers 13 residues. After removal of 7 bases from V and 5 bases from J, the junction contained 7 bases not matched to a gene. The germline V gene has CDR1 SNHLY and CDR2 FYNNEI. CDR3 residues: CASIPGGGDEQYF. CDR3 coding DNA: TGTGCCAGCATTCCGGGAGGGGGGGACGAGCAGTACTTC.

J is TRBJ2-3 and V is TRBV7-9; 7 bases fit TRBD2. The trim removed 5 bases at V and 2 bases at J, leaving 7 bases unmatched. The germline V gene has CDR1 SEHNR and CDR2 FQNEAQ (reference sequence). The length of the CDR3 is 15 residues. The CDR3, as DNA: TGTGCCAGCAGCCTCGGGGGAGGGTACACAGATACGCAGTATTTT. As protein: CASSLGGGYTDTQYF.

The rearrangement uses TRBV7-2 and TRBJ2-7; the D gene is possibly TRBD1 (5 bases). In germline, CDR1 is SGHTA, CDR2 FQGNSA. Trimming shortened V by 5 bases and J by 9 bases, and 20 bases separated the two germline ends. CDR3 length: 14 residues. CDR3 region: CASSPWGGLVGQYF. The CDR3 nucleotides read TGTGCCAGCAGCCCCTGGGGCGGTCTAGTCGGGCAGTACTTC.

The chain uses TRBV28 and TRBJ2-1; 11 bases fit TRBD2. Trimming removed 6 bases from V and 7 bases from J; junction bases left unmatched: 11. Germline V gene data show CDR1 as MDHEN and CDR2 as SYDVKM. The CDR3 consists of 16 residues. CDR3 in DNA: TGTGCCAGCAGGACATTTAGCGGGAGGGCCGTGAATGAGCAGTTCTTC. This gives the protein CASRTFSGRAVNEQFF.

CDR3 loop: CASSGSRSGYEQYF. Written as DNA, the CDR3 is TGTGCCAGCAGTGGCTCGCGGTCCGGGTACGAGCAGTACTTC. V usage is TRBV6-1 and J usage is TRBJ2-7, with unresolved D. The CDR3 length is 14 residues. Germline V lookup: CDR1 MNHNS, CDR2 SASEGT. V lost 4 bases, J lost 4 bases, and 14 bases lay in between.

This sequence joins TRBV6-6 and TRBJ1-2, with TRBD1 matching over 7 bases. Germline V CDR1 and CDR2: MNHNY, SVGAGI (reference sequence). The trim removed 6 bases at V and 1 base at J, leaving 8 bases unmatched. The CDR3 is made up of 15 amino acids. CDR3 nucleotides: TGTGCCAGCAGGAAGAGACAGGGCGTTAACTATGGCTACACCTTC. Protein: CASRKRQGVNYGYTF.

This clone has a single count. The V gene is TRBV7-3, the J gene TRBJ2-1; D is tentatively TRBD1 or TRBD2 (5 bases each). Germline CDR1 reads SGHTA; CDR2 reads FQGTGA. This CDR3 region has 17 residues. Deletions cut 1 base from V and 4 bases from J, with 17 bases between. CDR3: CASSLIVLGESYNEQFF. The CDR3, as DNA: TGTGCCAGCAGCTTAATCGTTCTGGGGGAGTCGTACAATGAGCAGTTCTTC.

The rearrangement joins TRBV10-2 to TRBJ2-7; TRBD2 agrees at 13 bases. Germline assignment: CDR1 WSHSY and CDR2 SAAADI. V lost 4 bases, J lost 2 bases, and 5 bases stayed unmatched. CDR3 length: 16 amino acids. CDR3 sequence: CASSGATSGRPYEQYF. CDR3 in DNA: TGCGCCAGCAGTGGGGCGACTAGCGGGAGGCCCTACGAGCAGTACTTC.

This clone was seen more than once but under ten times. This sample includes further DNA sequences coding for the same CDR3. The chain has TRBV7-9 and TRBJ1-2; D gene ambiguous. The germline gives CDR1 SEHNR, CDR2 FQNEAQ (reference sequence). CDR3 length: 12 residues. Trimming left V 1 base short and J 2 bases short, with 2 bases between. The CDR3 reads CASSLDNYGYTF. DNA for the CDR3: TGTGCCAGCAGCTTAGACAACTATGGCTACACCTTC.

The gene calls are TRBV18 and TRBJ1-2; weak D call: TRBD1 (5 bases). The germline CDR1 and CDR2 sequences are KGHSH and LQKENI. V gave up 6 bases and J gave up 6 bases, with 17 bases separating them. The CDR3 spans 14 residues. The CDR3 loop is CASSLLGTLDGYTF. The CDR3, as DNA: TGTGCCAGCTCCCTTTTAGGGACTTTAGATGGCTACACCTTC. Drawing the rest from reference TRBV18 and TRBJ1-2, the complete variable domain is NAGVMQNPRHLVRRRGQEARLRCSPMKGHSHVYWYRQLPEEGLKFMVYLQKENIIDESGMPKERFSAEFPKEGPSILRIQQVVRGDSAAYFCASSLLGTLDGYTFGSGTRLTVV.

The J gene is TRBJ2-5, the V gene TRBV7-2, with TRBD1 matching 8 bases. CDR1 and CDR2 (germline): SGHTA, FQGNSA. Trimming removed 5 bases from V and 2 bases from J; junction bases left unmatched: 1. The CDR3 is made up of 13 amino acids. CDR3 coding DNA: TGTGCCAGCAGCCGGACAGGGCAAGAGACCCAGTACTTC. This codes for CASSRTGQETQYF.

The J gene is TRBJ2-5, the V gene TRBV9, with TRBD2 matching 8 bases. The ends lost 0 bases at V and 5 bases at J; junction bases unmatched: 6. The CDR3 totals 15 residues. Germline CDR1 and CDR2: SGDLS and YYNGEE. CDR3 protein: CASSVGSGSGETQYF. CDR3 coding DNA: TGTGCCAGCAGCGTAGGAAGCGGGAGTGGGGAGACCCAGTACTTC.

The CDR3 here is CAIGTSGGVTEAFF. The CDR3 nucleotides are TGTGCCATCGGGACCTCGGGGGGGGTCACTGAAGCTTTCTTT. The rearrangement uses TRBV10-3 and TRBJ1-1, with D possibly matching TRBD1 (5 bases). Looked up from germline, CDR1 is ENHRY and CDR2 is SYGVKD. The V and J ends lost 8 bases and 4 bases respectively, with 17 bases between them. This CDR3 has 14 residues.

V is TRBV28 and J is TRBJ2-7, with D possibly matching TRBD2 (6 bases). The CDR3 contains 13 residues. The ends were cut back, 11 bases at V and 0 bases at J, with 14 bases in the middle. CDR1 is MDHEN and CDR2 is SYDVKM in the germline V gene. The CDR3 nucleotides are TGTGCCGCTTCGGGACTGTCCTCCTACGAGCAGTACTTC. It encodes CAASGLSSYEQYF.

The chain combines TRBV5-4 with TRBJ1-2; D is possibly TRBD1 (5 bases). Germline CDR1 and CDR2: SGHNT and YYREEE (reference sequence). With 0 bases removed from V and 7 bases from J, the gap between germline ends came to 10 bases. This CDR3 has 13 residues. The CDR3 coding sequence is TGTGCCAGCAGCTTGGGGGGGGAATCTGGCTACACCTTC. Protein product: CASSLGGESGYTF.

The chain employs TRBV7-2 and TRBJ1-1; D is ambiguous. The CDR3 totals 15 residues. CDR1 and CDR2 from the germline V gene are SGHTA and FQGNSA. Trimming took 0 bases from V and 1 from J, leaving 9 bases between them. CDR3 in amino acids: CASSLAGSPNTEAFF. CDR3 DNA sequence: TGTGCCAGCAGCTTAGCGGGCAGCCCGAACACTGAAGCTTTCTTT.

The chain carries TRBV9 and TRBJ2-1; 11 nucleotides line up with TRBD1. V dropped 4 bases and J dropped 8; count of bases not matched to a gene: 8. CDR1 and CDR2 (germline): SGDLS, YYNGEE. The CDR3 has 15 residues. The CDR3 DNA reads TGTGCCAGCAGCCTACGGACAGGGGGCACGGATGAGCAGTTCTTC. Its protein is CASSLRTGGTDEQFF.

This sequence joins TRBV19 and TRBJ2-6; D may be TRBD1 (6 bases). The CDR3 loop spans 16 amino acids. Germline CDR1 LNHDA, CDR2 SQIVND (reference sequence). V lost 6 bases to trimming and J lost 0 bases, with 12 bases between them. The CDR3 here is CASSSTGSSGANVLTF. The DNA for the CDR3 is TGTGCCAGTAGCTCGACAGGTTCCTCTGGGGCCAACGTCCTGACTTTC.

V usage is TRBV11-2 and J usage is TRBJ2-1, with 9 nucleotides matching TRBD1. The V gene end was trimmed by 4 bases and the J gene end by 10 bases; junction bases not matched to a gene: 8. Per the germline V gene, CDR1 is SGHAT and CDR2 is FQNNGV. The length of the CDR3 is 14 residues. The CDR3 loop is CASSWDRATPEQFF. The CDR3 DNA is TGTGCCAGCAGCTGGGACAGGGCGACTCCCGAGCAGTTCTTC.

The chain joins TRBV11-1 to TRBJ2-3, with 11 bases fitting TRBD2. Unmatched junction bases numbered 4, after V lost 1 base and J lost 4 bases. Germline CDR1 and CDR2: SGHAT and FQDESV (reference sequence). The CDR3 is 16 amino acids. CDR3 DNA sequence: TGTGCCAGCAGCTTAGTAGGACTAGCGGGTTCAGATACGCAGTATTTT. It codes for CASSLVGLAGSDTQYF. The variable domain in full, with the rest retrieved from reference TRBV11-1 and TRBJ2-3, is EAEVAQSPRYKITEKSQAVAFWCDPISGHATLYWYRQILGQGPELLVQFQDESVVDDSQLPKDRFSAERLKGVDSTLKIQPAELGDSAMYLCASSLVGLAGSDTQYFGPGTRLTVL.

J is TRBJ2-3 and V is TRBV7-2, with TRBD2 matching 7 bases. The CDR3 is 17 amino acids. Per germline, CDR1 SGHTA and CDR2 FQGNSA. Unmatched junction bases numbered 11, after V lost 5 bases and J lost 0 bases. The CDR3 sequence: CASSPGLRGLSTDTQYF. CDR3 nucleotides: TGTGCCAGCAGCCCAGGTCTGCGGGGGTTGAGCACAGATACGCAGTATTTT.